The source of this T cell receptor (beta chain) is a study of T cell responses to AZD1222 COVID-19 vaccine. Study results and limitations: Repertoires were obtained only post-peak T cell response.

Sequencing used immunoSEQ multiplex PCR; TCRdb keeps in-frame clones, though not all of them. The top ten clones hold under 4.5% of a sample with about 130,000 clones, about 88% of them seen once. Trimming cost V 6 bases and J 3 bases; bases outside gene matches: 5. Germline assignment: CDR1 SQVTM and CDR2 ANQGSEA. The CDR3 is made up of 13 amino acids. Notes on this clone: Its matching antigen is unknown.

The sequencing here drew on peripheral blood, taken on day 0 of AZD1222 vaccination. The TCR sequence derives from an adult in good health. The J gene is TRBJ1-2, the V gene TRBV29-1; TRBD1 matches at 9 bases. CDR3 protein: CSVPQGADYGYTF. The CDR3 region has the DNA TGCAGCGTCCCACAGGGGGCGGACTATGGCTACACCTTC.